A selection of T cell receptor beta chains follows, all from one sample in a study of T cell responses to AZD1222 COVID-19 vaccine. Repertoires were generated with immunoSEQ multiplex PCR, while TCRdb's copy carries only in-frame clones and drops some. The repertoire holds some 120,000 clones, with 70% to 90% as singletons. Sequences were derived from peripheral blood, sampled on day 0 of AZD1222 vaccination. The origin of the receptors is an adult in good health. Both conserved end residues are part of each CDR3. A D gene is named only where the DNA matches it firmly. Clone size appears in some rows only: once, few, many, or a class for an expanded clone.

clone size,CDR3 length,J gene,D gene,V gene,CDR3 DNA,CDR3 protein
NA,16,TRBJ2-2,NA,TRBV9,TGTGCCAGCAGCCCTCCCTTTGTTAGATCCACCGGGGAGCTGTTTTTT,CASSPPFVRSTGELFF
NA,13,TRBJ1-1,NA,TRBV12-3/TRBV12-4,TGTGCCAGCAGATCCCGACGGGCGACTGAAGCTTTCTTT,CASRSRRATEAFF
NA,13,TRBJ1-1,NA,TRBV29-1,TGCAGCGTTGCGGAGGGCAGCTACACTGAAGCTTTCTTT,CSVAEGSYTEAFF
few,15,TRBJ2-7,NA,TRBV7-9,TGTGCCAGCAGCCTGGGACGGGTTAGCTCCTACGAGCAGTACTTC,CASSLGRVSSYEQYF
NA,14,TRBJ2-3,NA,TRBV7-6,TGTGCCAGCAGCTTAACTTGGGACACAGATACGCAGTATTTT,CASSLTWDTDTQYF
NA,12,TRBJ1-2,NA,TRBV5-1,TGCGCCAGCGGCGAAACTAACTATGGCTACACCTTC,CASGETNYGYTF
NA,15,TRBJ1-6,NA,TRBV6-5,TGTGCCAGCAGCCTCCGGGGCCCGAATAATTCACCCCTCCACTTT,CASSLRGPNNSPLHF
NA,21,TRBJ1-5,NA,TRBV4-3,TGCGCCAGCAGCCAAGATCCCCTCCCCAGACAGGTCGAATTGCCCAATCAGCCCCAGCATTTT,CASSQDPLPRQVELPNQPQHF
NA,15,TRBJ2-7,NA,TRBV21-1,TGTGCCAGCTTTCTCCCGGGACCCGCCAACTACGAGCAGTACTTC,CASFLPGPANYEQYF
once,13,TRBJ2-1,NA,TRBV5-8,TGTGCCAGCAGCTTGAACAGCTACAATGAGCAGTTCTTC,CASSLNSYNEQFF
once,14,TRBJ2-5,NA,TRBV10-3,TGTGCCATCAGTGAAGGTAGCGTGGGAGAGACCCAGTACTTC,CAISEGSVGETQYF
NA,11,TRBJ2-7,NA,TRBV20-1,TGCAGTGCTAGCGGGAGCCACGAGCAGTACTTC,CSASGSHEQYF
NA,12,TRBJ2-7,TRBD2,TRBV27,TGTGCCAGCAGTTGGCGGGGGGGCGAGCAGTACTTC,CASSWRGGEQYF
once,15,TRBJ2-1,TRBD2,TRBV3-1/TRBV3-2,TGTGCCAGCAGCCAAGAAGGAGCGGGAGGCCATGAGCAGTTCTTC,CASSQEGAGGHEQFF
NA,16,TRBJ1-4,NA,TRBV5-1,TGCGCCAGCAGCCCGGATCCTTCCGCAACTAATGAAAAACTGTTTTTT,CASSPDPSATNEKLFF
NA,14,TRBJ1-2,NA,TRBV13,TGTGCCAGCAGCAAACAGGGTTACGTAAATGGCTACACCTTC,CASSKQGYVNGYTF
NA,13,TRBJ1-1,NA,TRBV7-2,TGTGCCAGCAGCTTGACAGGAAACACTGAAGCTTTCTTT,CASSLTGNTEAFF
once,18,TRBJ2-1,TRBD2,TRBV4-2,TGTGCCAGCAGCCAAGATCCTGGGAGGCTAGCGGGAGTGAATGAGCAGTTCTTC,CASSQDPGRLAGVNEQFF
NA,12,TRBJ1-6,NA,TRBV11-2,TGTGCCAGCAGCCCGGAACATTCACCCCTCCACTTT,CASSPEHSPLHF
NA,15,TRBJ2-7,NA,TRBV3-1/TRBV3-2,TGTGCCAGCAGCCAAGGTGGGAGCGGTGTTTTCAGGCAGTACTTC,CASSQGGSGVFRQYF
NA,14,TRBJ2-6,NA,TRBV7-8,TGTGCCAGCAGCTTGAGGTCTGGGGCCAACGTCCTGACTTTC,CASSLRSGANVLTF
NA,12,TRBJ2-5,NA,TRBV6-2/TRBV6-3,TGTGCCAGCAGTCCGGGGCGAGAGACCCAGTACTTC,CASSPGRETQYF
NA,13,TRBJ1-5,NA,TRBV6-4,TGTGCCAGCAGTGACAATGAGAATCAGCCCCAGCATTTT,CASSDNENQPQHF
NA,17,TRBJ2-7,TRBD1,TRBV7-6,TGTGCCAGCAGCTTAGGGTTTGGACAGGGCAACGCCTACGAGCAGTACTTC,CASSLGFGQGNAYEQYF
once,15,TRBJ1-4,NA,TRBV3-1/TRBV3-2,TGTGCCAGCAGCGGCGTCAGCACAACTAATGAAAAACTGTTTTTT,CASSGVSTTNEKLFF
NA,13,TRBJ1-5,NA,TRBV2,TGTGCCAGCAGTGAAAATGGCAATCAGCCCCAGCATTTT,CASSENGNQPQHF
once,15,TRBJ2-2,TRBD2,TRBV30,TGTGCCTGGAGTGACCTAGCGGGAGTTACCGGGGAGCTGTTTTTT,CAWSDLAGVTGELFF
NA,13,TRBJ1-5,NA,TRBV7-9,TGTGCCAGCAGCGTCAAAGGGGTTCAGCCCCAGCATTTT,CASSVKGVQPQHF
NA,16,TRBJ2-7,TRBD2,TRBV16,TGTGCCAGCAGCCAATCGGGTCTAGCGGGAGGGTACGAGCAGTACTTC,CASSQSGLAGGYEQYF
NA,14,TRBJ1-2,NA,TRBV7-2,TGTGCCAGCAGCTTAGGTCCAGCTAACTATGGCTACACCTTC,CASSLGPANYGYTF
NA,17,TRBJ1-5,NA,TRBV28,TGTGCCAGCAGTATCACACGGTGGGCCGCCAGCAATCAGCCCCAGCATTTT,CASSITRWAASNQPQHF
few,13,TRBJ1-1,NA,TRBV11-1,TGTGCCAGCAGCTTAGGTTTCGACACTGAAGCTTTCTTT,CASSLGFDTEAFF
once,17,TRBJ2-7,TRBD1,TRBV6-2/TRBV6-3,TGTGCCAGCAGTTACCGGGACAGGACGCCCCCTATGAAAGAGCAGTACTTC,CASSYRDRTPPMKEQYF
NA,13,TRBJ1-1,NA,TRBV6-5,TGTGCCAGCAGTTACGATGCGGGGGCTCGAGCTTTCTTT,CASSYDAGARAFF
once,13,TRBJ1-1,NA,TRBV7-2,TGTGCCAGCAGCTTAGCGCGGCGAACTGAAGCTTTCTTT,CASSLARRTEAFF
NA,15,TRBJ2-3,TRBD2,TRBV10-3,TGTGCCATCAACACGGGAGGTGCGGTAACAGATACGCAGTATTTT,CAINTGGAVTDTQYF
NA,13,TRBJ2-7,TRBD1,TRBV29-1,TGCAGCGTTGCCCCGGACAGGGTGGGCGAGCAGTACTTC,CSVAPDRVGEQYF
NA,15,TRBJ2-7,TRBD2,TRBV11-3,TGTGCCAGCAGCTTATCCTCGGGAGGGCCTTACGAGCAGTACTTC,CASSLSSGGPYEQYF
NA,14,TRBJ2-1,TRBD2,TRBV6-5,TGTGCCAGCAGAGGACTAGCGGGAATCAATGAGCAGTTCTTC,CASRGLAGINEQFF
NA,14,TRBJ1-3,TRBD1,TRBV10-3,TGTGCCATCAGTCGGGACAGCTCTGGAAACACCATATATTTT,CAISRDSSGNTIYF
NA,16,TRBJ2-7,TRBD2,TRBV3-1/TRBV3-2,TGTGCCAGCAGCCAAGAATCAAGCGGGGGGGTCTACGAGCAGTACTTC,CASSQESSGGVYEQYF